The present TCR beta chain was sequenced within a study of T cell repertoires in cytomegalovirus infection. Whole-study context: Public TCR beta signatures provided an indication of both CMV infection and a matching HLA type. Study-level results: It was HLA-C-restricted CMV-specific TCR beta clonotypes that dominated the response ex vivo. Summed frequency of shared TCR beta families picked out CMV carriers who also had the relevant HLA.

Of note for this clonotype: Its specificity is not known.

Germline V gene data show CDR1 as SGHAT and CDR2 as FQNNGV. This CDR3 comprises 13 residues. Trimming at V came to 5 bases and at J to 3 bases, leaving 3 bases not matched to a gene. TCRdb re-called the reads through MiXCR, storing one row per CDR3 protein. The data show about 320,000 distinct CDR3 sequences, approximately 9.5% seen once. The sample taken for sequencing was PBMCs. The chain uses TRBV11-2 and TRBJ2-7; 8 bases match TRBD1. The TCR was taken from a human donor in good health (CMV status not recorded). Some clones in this sample may be carry-over from other donors' samples. The CDR3 DNA sequence: TGTGCCAGCAGCCCGGGACAGGTCTACGAGCAGTACTTC. Translation: CASSPGQVYEQYF.